This T cell receptor beta chain was retrieved from a study of shared clonotypes between healthy human individuals. Study outcomes and limitations: Sharing across four donors was highest in naive CD4 (roughly 5%) and lowest in memory CD8 (0.4%). Exclusively blood specimens were collected; tissue repertoires likely differ. Naive subsets usually exceeded memory subsets in estimated richness. Generation probabilities of non-shared clonotypes were lower (relative to those shared by all four donors).

The CDR3 length is 15 residues. In germline, CDR1 is MNHEY, CDR2 SVGAGI. The ends were cut back, 4 bases at V and 4 bases at J, with 16 bases in the middle. The repertoire was sequenced with immunoSEQ multiplex PCR; TCRdb's copy has only in-frame clones and lacks some. The table lists 2 million to 2.5 million clones, about nine tenths of them singletons. The table lists this clone with a count of one. Its antigen is unidentified. Sequencing was performed on naive CD4+ T cells from PBMCs. Subset denoted: CD45RA+ positively selected. This receptor was taken from a young man in good health. Some clones in this sample may be carry-over from other donors' samples. The chain is built from TRBV6-5 and TRBJ1-1; perhaps TRBD1 as D (5 bases). The CDR3 reads CASSFVLAGGTEAFF. The DNA of the CDR3 is TGTGCCAGCAGTTTCGTTCTAGCGGGGGGCACTGAAGCTTTCTTT.